This TCR beta chain was sequenced in a study of T cell responses to AZD1222 COVID-19 vaccine. Only in-frame clones appear in the TCRdb table, and some are missing; sequencing was by immunoSEQ multiplex PCR. The repertoire consists of roughly 120,000 clones, with 85% to 90% occurring once and the leading ten covering over 8.5%. CDR3 size: 14 residues. V lost 3 bases and J 1 base, leaving 9 bases between the germline ends. The V gene's germline CDR1 is MDHEN and CDR2 SYDVKM. The V and J genes are TRBV28 and TRBJ1-1; no clear D gene. This TCR derives from an adult in good health. This sample comprised peripheral blood, obtained on day 0 of AZD1222 vaccination. CDR3 protein: CASSFGRQNTEAFF. CDR3 coding DNA: TGTGCCAGCAGTTTCGGCAGACAGAACACTGAAGCTTTCTTT.